The following is a T cell receptor (beta chain) sequence with its context. Its antigen remains unknown. The entry originates in a study of T cells in Graves' hyperthyroidism and ophthalmopathy. Turning to the study itself: Blood from the periphery was taken at initial diagnosis, before any treatment. General study findings and limits: Researchers found most expanded thyroid clonotypes above 0.001 in blood as well. A 13 V-J model separated ophthalmopathy from stable hyperthyroidism. Onset of ophthalmopathy came a median 6.5 months after the model predicted it.

Regions amplified from RNA transcripts were the TCR beta CDR3 regions. The HTBI primer set served for first-round RT-PCR of the TCR CDR3. TCRdb used MiXCR to reprocess the multiplex PCR reads, holding one entry per CDR3 protein. The sample yields 400,000 to 550,000 distinct CDR3 sequences, roughly 25% seen once. The CDR3 has 15 amino acids. The ends lost 6 bases at V and 4 bases at J; junction bases unmatched: 10. The sample was blood. The receptor was isolated from a young woman with Graves' ophthalmopathy. The chain combines TRBV12-3 or TRBV12-4 with TRBJ1-1; 8 bases are shared with TRBD1. DNA of the CDR3: TGTGCCAGCAGGGCTGCAACAGGGGGGGGCACTGAAGCTTTCTTT. Translating gives CASRAATGGGTEAFF.